The 28 T cell receptor beta chains below all came from one sample that was sequenced in a study of blood T cell repertoires in COVID-19. Clones were read by immunoSEQ multiplex PCR, and TCRdb kept only the in-frame ones, dropping some. The table shows about 260,000 clones, with 86% occurring only once. Source material: PBMCs or T cells enriched from blood (not recorded which). The receptor set was obtained from a woman aged 45-60 years who had recovered from COVID-19.

The chain employs TRBV5-1 and TRBJ2-1; 9 bases are a match to TRBD2. The CDR3 spans 18 residues. The germline gives CDR1 SGHRS, CDR2 YFSETQ. The junction had 12 bases not matched to a gene; V was cut back by 2 bases and J by 3 bases. The CDR3 DNA follows: TGCGCCAGCAGCTTAGGGGCCCCAGCGGGGGGATTCTACAATGAGCAGTTCTTC. Encoded protein: CASSLGAPAGGFYNEQFF.

For the CDR3, the DNA is TGCGCCAGCAGCCTCTGGGACACCAAATCTAACTATGGCTACACCTTC. Translation: CASSLWDTKSNYGYTF. J is TRBJ1-2 and V is TRBV4-1; a weak D match, TRBD1 (6 bases). V shed 4 bases and J shed 0 bases, with 15 bases lying between them. The CDR3 runs 16 residues. The germline V gene has CDR1 MGHRA and CDR2 YSYEKL.

The chain has TRBV7-3 and TRBJ1-5; TRBD1 might be the D (6 bases). Germline CDR1 and CDR2: SGHTA and FQGTGA. V was clipped by 5 bases and J by 5 bases, with 10 bases between them. This CDR3 is 13 amino acids long. This chain's CDR3 is CASSEGDDQPQHF. CDR3 nucleotide sequence: TGTGCCAGCAGCGAGGGGGACGATCAGCCCCAGCATTTT.

This chain connects TRBV3-1 (or the pseudogene TRBV3-2) to TRBJ2-7; 10 bases map to TRBD2. Looked up from germline, CDR1 is LGHDT and CDR2 is YNNKEL (reference sequence). Unmatched junction bases numbered 9, after V lost 4 bases and J lost 6 bases. The length of the CDR3 is 15 residues. The CDR3 here is CASSPGLAVFGEQYF. The CDR3 coding sequence is TGTGCCAGCAGCCCTGGACTAGCGGTTTTCGGCGAGCAGTACTTC.

The chain has TRBV19 and TRBJ2-1; 7 bases are shared with TRBD1. The CDR3 extends over 15 amino acids. Germline V gives CDR1 LNHDA, CDR2 SQIVND (reference sequence). V gave up 5 bases and J gave up 9 bases; unmatched junction bases: 13. This CDR3 reads CASSPSRTGLPEQFF. The CDR3, as DNA: TGTGCCAGTAGTCCAAGCAGGACAGGCCTTCCTGAGCAGTTCTTC.

J is TRBJ2-7 and V is TRBV7-2; TRBD2 matches 10 bases. The germline gives CDR1 SGHTA, CDR2 FQGNSA. The CDR3 loop spans 15 amino acids. The V segment lost 5 bases and the J segment 4 bases; nucleotides outside the gene matches: 8. The CDR3 DNA sequence: TGTGCCAGCAGCGACCCCGGACTAGCGGTTTACGAGCAGTACTTC. Its translation is CASSDPGLAVYEQYF.

The chain has TRBV7-2 and TRBJ2-1, with D perhaps TRBD1 (6 bases). CDR1 and CDR2 (germline): SGHTA, FQGNSA. Trimming took 5 bases from V and 1 from J, leaving 12 bases between them. The CDR3 is made up of 15 amino acids. The CDR3 loop is CASSPTGTSYNEQFF. CDR3 in DNA: TGTGCCAGCAGCCCGACTGGGACATCCTACAATGAGCAGTTCTTC.

V gene TRBV5-4 combines with J gene TRBJ2-1, with no clear D. CDR3 length: 12 amino acids. CDR1 is SGHNT, CDR2 YYREEE, per germline (reference sequence). V was clipped by 3 bases and J by 6 bases, with 7 bases between them. CDR3: CASSSPFNEQFF. In nucleotides, the CDR3 is TGTGCCAGCAGCTCCCCGTTCAATGAGCAGTTCTTC.

This chain joins TRBV29-1 and TRBJ2-7, with a weak D call TRBD1 (5 bases). The CDR3 is made up of 15 amino acids. Deletions cut 4 bases from V and 7 bases from J, with 23 bases between. Per the germline V gene, CDR1 is SQVTM and CDR2 is ANQGSEA. The CDR3 region is CSVGLQGSVLREQYF. The CDR3 nucleotides read TGCAGCGTTGGCCTCCAGGGATCCGTCCTAAGGGAGCAGTACTTC.

V and J are TRBV11-3 and TRBJ2-2; the D is unclear. Germline-derived CDR1 and CDR2 are SGHNT and YENEEA. CDR3 length equals 14 residues. V lost 2 bases to trimming and J lost 1 base, with 5 bases between them. CDR3 residues: CASSLQENTGELFF. CDR3 DNA sequence: TGTGCCAGCAGCTTACAGGAGAACACCGGGGAGCTGTTTTTT.

This clone has a single count. V is TRBV3-1 (or the pseudogene TRBV3-2) and J is TRBJ2-2, with 9 bases fitting TRBD2. V lost 2 bases and J lost 4; bases outside the gene matches: 5. CDR3 length: 16 residues. The germline V gene encodes CDR1 LGHDT and CDR2 YNNKEL (reference sequence). The CDR3, as DNA: TGTGCCAGCAGCCAAATAGCGGGAGCGAGCACCGGGGAGCTGTTTTTT. This translates into CASSQIAGASTGELFF.

The CDR3 reads CASSESVASGGYEQYF. The CDR3, as DNA: TGCGCCAGCAGTGAGTCGGTGGCTAGCGGGGGCTACGAGCAGTACTTC. The chain links TRBV10-2 to TRBJ2-7; 10 bases map to TRBD2. The V and J ends lost 0 bases and 3 bases, in that order; junction bases with no gene match: 5. This CDR3 has 16 residues. The germline V gene encodes CDR1 WSHSY and CDR2 SAAADI.

V usage is TRBV19 and J usage is TRBJ2-1; D not certain. Germline values: CDR1 LNHDA, CDR2 SQIVND (reference sequence). CDR3 length equals 15 residues. The V end lost 3 bases, the J end lost 4 bases, and 13 bases lay between the germline ends. CDR3 sequence: CASSIDTVQYNEQFF. The DNA for the CDR3 is TGTGCCAGTAGTATCGACACAGTCCAATACAATGAGCAGTTCTTC.

The J gene is TRBJ1-2, the V gene TRBV5-4; possibly TRBD1 for D (5 bases). V was shortened by 0 bases and J by 5 bases, with 8 bases between the two germline ends. Germline CDR1 is SGHNT and CDR2 is YYREEE (reference sequence). The CDR3 is made up of 13 amino acids. CDR3 sequence (DNA): TGTGCCAGCAGCTTGGGACAGCTGTATGGCTACACCTTC. Translated: CASSLGQLYGYTF. The full variable domain, rest sourced from reference TRBV5-4 and TRBJ1-2, is ETGVTQSPTHLIKTRGQQVTLRCSSQSGHNTVSWYQQALGQGPQFIFQYYREEENGRGNFPPRFSGLQFPNYSSELNVNALELDDSALYLCASSLGQLYGYTFGSGTRLTVV.

The CDR3 coding sequence is TGTGCCTGGAGTCAACAGGGTACATGGACCTACGAGCAGTACTTC. The encoded protein is CAWSQQGTWTYEQYF. The chain combines TRBV30 with TRBJ2-7; a possible D gene is TRBD1 (6 bases). V was pared by 2 bases and J by 2 bases, with 16 bases between. In germline, CDR1 is GTSNPN, CDR2 SVGIG (reference sequence). This CDR3 contains 15 residues.

J is TRBJ1-5 and V is TRBV5-5; TRBD1 might be the D (5 bases). The CDR3 consists of 15 residues. CDR1 is SGHKS and CDR2 is YYEKEE in the germline V gene (reference sequence). With 0 bases removed from V and 2 bases from J, the gap between germline ends came to 9 bases. The CDR3 loop is CASSLAPTGNQPQHF. The CDR3 DNA reads TGTGCCAGCAGCTTGGCCCCGACAGGCAATCAGCCCCAGCATTTT.

J is TRBJ1-5 and V is TRBV19; weak D call: TRBD1 (5 bases). Germline V gene data show CDR1 as LNHDA and CDR2 as SQIVND (reference sequence). Between the trimmed V and J ends, which lost 0 bases and 3 bases, there was a span of 15 bases. CDR3 length: 17 residues. As DNA, the CDR3 is TGTGCCAGTAGTATAGAATTGCAGGGTATGACCAATCAGCCCCAGCATTTT. Translation gives CASSIELQGMTNQPQHF.

This chain links TRBV19 with TRBJ1-5, with D hard to call. V dropped 7 bases and J dropped 1 base, with 14 bases sitting between them. CDR1 LNHDA and CDR2 SQIVND come from the germline V gene (reference sequence). The CDR3 extends over 15 amino acids. In DNA form, the CDR3 reads TGTGCCAGTATCCGGCAAGGAGGGAGCAATCAGCCCCAGCATTTT. Translated, it gives CASIRQGGSNQPQHF.

CDR3 coding DNA: TGTGCCACCCTAGCGGTCGCTTACAATGAGCAGTTCTTC. Encoded protein: CATLAVAYNEQFF. The rearrangement joins TRBV2 to TRBJ2-1; 7 bases are shared with TRBD2. The CDR3 consists of 13 residues. Germline V CDR1 and CDR2: SNHLY, FYNNEI. V gave up 10 bases and J gave up 4 bases; unmatched junction bases: 7.

The chain links TRBV4-1 to TRBJ1-5; 9 positions match TRBD1. V lost 6 bases to trimming and J lost 2 bases; unmatched junction nucleotides: 11. The CDR3 is made up of 17 amino acids. CDR1 is MGHRA and CDR2 is YSYEKL in the germline V gene. The CDR3 DNA follows: TGCGCCAGCAGAACTGGCCCGGGACAGGGTTGCAATCAGCCCCAGCATTTT. Translated, it gives CASRTGPGQGCNQPQHF.

J is TRBJ1-2 and V is TRBV18; maybe TRBD1 (5 bases). Germline CDR1 reads KGHSH; CDR2 reads LQKENI. V lost 3 bases, J lost 7 bases, and 12 bases lay in between. The CDR3 runs 13 residues. The CDR3 sequence: CASSPGDRGGYTF. CDR3 bases: TGTGCCAGCTCACCCGGAGACAGAGGTGGCTACACCTTC. The entire variable domain, with the rest obtained from reference TRBV18 and TRBJ1-2, is as follows: NAGVMQNPRHLVRRRGQEARLRCSPMKGHSHVYWYRQLPEEGLKFMVYLQKENIIDESGMPKERFSAEFPKEGPSILRIQQVVRGDSAAYFCASSPGDRGGYTFGSGTRLTVV.

V usage is TRBV10-3 and J usage is TRBJ1-2, with 11 bases identical to TRBD1. The CDR3 is 15 residues long. Per germline, CDR1 ENHRY and CDR2 SYGVKD. V was clipped by 5 bases and J by 5 bases; unmatched bases: 7. In DNA form, the CDR3 reads TGTGCCATCAGTCTCACCGGGACAGGGGGATATGGCTACACCTTC. This gives the protein CAISLTGTGGYGYTF.

This chain uses TRBV15 with TRBJ1-4, with D unresolved. Germline values: CDR1 LNHNV, CDR2 YYDKDF (reference sequence). There are 16 residues in the CDR3. Trimming took 1 base from V and 7 from J, leaving 16 bases between them. CDR3 region: CATSRGSHSQAEKLFF. CDR3 DNA sequence: TGTGCCACCAGCAGAGGGTCGCACAGCCAAGCTGAAAAACTGTTTTTT.

This clone was recorded only once. The chain carries TRBV11-3 and TRBJ2-5; the D gene is possibly TRBD1 (5 bases). This CDR3 region has 11 residues. Germline V gene lookup returns CDR1 SGHNT and CDR2 YENEEA. Trimming took off 6 bases at V and 5 bases at J, with 7 bases between the two ends. The CDR3 nucleotides read TGTGCCAGCAGAAAGGGGGAGACCCAGTACTTC. Translating it yields CASRKGETQYF.

The J gene is TRBJ1-3, the V gene TRBV30; 8 bases fit TRBD1. From germline, CDR1 is GTSNPN and CDR2 SVGIG (reference sequence). The CDR3 totals 14 residues. After removal of 4 bases from V and 2 bases from J, the junction contained 4 bases not matched to a gene. CDR3 in DNA: TGTGCCTGGACAGGGGGCTTCCCTGGAAACACCATATATTTT. Amino acids: CAWTGGFPGNTIYF. Based on the CDR3 plus reference TRBV30 and TRBJ1-3, the full variable domain is SQTIHQWPATLVQPVGSPLSLECTVEGTSNPNLYWYRQAAGRGLQLLFYSVGIGQISSEVPQNLSASRPQDRQFILSSKKLLLSDSGFYLCAWTGGFPGNTIYFGEGSWLTVV.

This chain connects TRBV11-2 to TRBJ1-6; D may be TRBD1 (6 bases). The CDR3 length is 13 residues. V was trimmed by 5 bases and J by 8 bases, leaving 10 bases between them. Germline CDR1 SGHAT, CDR2 FQNNGV. The CDR3 reads CASSEGVDSPLHF. CDR3 DNA: TGTGCCAGCAGCGAGGGGGTAGATTCACCCCTCCACTTT.

V and J are TRBV5-5 and TRBJ2-3, with a weak D call TRBD1 (5 bases). The CDR3 consists of 14 residues. Germline CDR1 and CDR2: SGHKS and YYEKEE (reference sequence). Trimming stripped 0 bases from V and 2 bases from J, with 7 bases between. CDR3 in amino acids: CASSLGQYTDTQYF. The DNA for the CDR3 is TGTGCCAGCAGCTTGGGACAGTACACAGATACGCAGTATTTT.

In its sample, this clone was seen once. The chain is built from TRBV18 and TRBJ1-2; D is perhaps TRBD1 (6 bases). The germline V gene encodes CDR1 KGHSH and CDR2 LQKENI. V was pared by 2 bases and J by 7 bases, with 17 bases between. The CDR3 spans 15 residues. The CDR3 region is CASSPGPSLGGGYTF. In nucleotides, the CDR3 is TGTGCCAGCTCACCAGGACCGAGCTTAGGGGGTGGCTACACCTTC.